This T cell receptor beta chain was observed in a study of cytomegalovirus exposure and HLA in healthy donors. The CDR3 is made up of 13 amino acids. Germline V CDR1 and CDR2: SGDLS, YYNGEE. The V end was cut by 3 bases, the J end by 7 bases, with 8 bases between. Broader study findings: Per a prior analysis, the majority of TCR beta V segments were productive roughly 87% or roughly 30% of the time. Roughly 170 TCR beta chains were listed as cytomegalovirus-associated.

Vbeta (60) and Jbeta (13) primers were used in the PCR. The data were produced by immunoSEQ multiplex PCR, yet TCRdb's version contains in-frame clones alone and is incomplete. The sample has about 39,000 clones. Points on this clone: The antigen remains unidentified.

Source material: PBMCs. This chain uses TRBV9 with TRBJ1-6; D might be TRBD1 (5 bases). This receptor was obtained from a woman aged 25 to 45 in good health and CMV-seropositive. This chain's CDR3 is CASSAQENSPLHF. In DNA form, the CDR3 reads TGTGCCAGCAGCGCACAGGAGAATTCACCCCTCCACTTT.